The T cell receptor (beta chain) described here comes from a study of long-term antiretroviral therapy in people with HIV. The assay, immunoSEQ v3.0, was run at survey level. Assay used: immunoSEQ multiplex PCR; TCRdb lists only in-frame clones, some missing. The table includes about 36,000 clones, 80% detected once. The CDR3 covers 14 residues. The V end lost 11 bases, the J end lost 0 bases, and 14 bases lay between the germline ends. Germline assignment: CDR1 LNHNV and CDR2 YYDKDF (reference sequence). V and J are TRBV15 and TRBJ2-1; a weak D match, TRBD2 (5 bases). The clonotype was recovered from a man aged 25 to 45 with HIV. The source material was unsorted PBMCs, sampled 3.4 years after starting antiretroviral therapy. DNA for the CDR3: TGTGCCTCTTCCCCAGCGGTCTCCTACAATGAGCAGTTCTTC. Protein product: CASSPAVSYNEQFF.